This T cell receptor beta chain was obtained from a study of blood T cells in healthy people across ages. Study summary: About one barcoded beta molecule per two T cells was captured by template switching.

This clonotype showed up just a few times. Trimming left V 5 bases short and J 4 bases short, with 12 bases between. CDR3 length: 14 residues. CDR1 and CDR2 (germline): SGHTA, FQGNSA. Sample-barcoded 5' priming and a J-beta primer mix drove a second PCR of about 7 to 11 cycles. From each sample, at least 3 million paired-end reads containing CDR3 were obtained. TCRdb called the 5' RACE reads again in MiXCR, with one record for every CDR3 protein. The data show about 800,000 distinct CDR3 sequences, about 62% seen once. Sequenced sample: blood. The V gene is TRBV7-2, the J gene TRBJ2-1; TRBD2 is a possible D gene (5 bases). The TCR was taken from a man between 25 and 39 years old in good health. This CDR3 reads CASSPGKEYNEQFF. DNA of the CDR3: TGTGCCAGCAGCCCCGGGAAGGAATACAATGAGCAGTTCTTC.